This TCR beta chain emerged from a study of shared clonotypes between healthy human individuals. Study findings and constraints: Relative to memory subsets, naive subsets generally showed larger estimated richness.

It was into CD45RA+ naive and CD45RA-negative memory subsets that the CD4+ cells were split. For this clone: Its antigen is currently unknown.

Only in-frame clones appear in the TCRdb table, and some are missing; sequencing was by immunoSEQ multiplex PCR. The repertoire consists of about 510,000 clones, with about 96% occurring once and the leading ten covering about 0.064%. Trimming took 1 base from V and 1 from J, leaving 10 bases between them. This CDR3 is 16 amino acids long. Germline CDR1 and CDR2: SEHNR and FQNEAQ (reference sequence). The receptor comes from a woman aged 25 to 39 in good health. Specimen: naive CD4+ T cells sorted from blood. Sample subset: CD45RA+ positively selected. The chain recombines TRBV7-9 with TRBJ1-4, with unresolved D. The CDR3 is CASSLGAWGTNEKLFF. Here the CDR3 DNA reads TGTGCCAGCAGCTTAGGGGCATGGGGAACTAATGAAAAACTGTTTTTT.